This TCR beta chain was recorded in a study of blood T cell repertoires in COVID-19. Generated by immunoSEQ multiplex PCR, the TCRdb table keeps only in-frame clones and is missing some. The table lists roughly 200,000 clones, more than 85% of them singletons. The germline V gene has CDR1 MNHNY and CDR2 SVGAGI (reference sequence). The CDR3 covers 10 residues. V was pared by 6 bases and J by 7 bases, with 6 bases between. This TCR was recovered from a man in his 60s with acute or convalescent COVID-19. The J gene is TRBJ1-1, the V gene TRBV6-6; D call uncertain. Specimen: peripheral blood. In DNA, the CDR3 is TGTGCCAGCAGCAGCGATGAAGCTTTCTTT. Protein product: CASSSDEAFF.